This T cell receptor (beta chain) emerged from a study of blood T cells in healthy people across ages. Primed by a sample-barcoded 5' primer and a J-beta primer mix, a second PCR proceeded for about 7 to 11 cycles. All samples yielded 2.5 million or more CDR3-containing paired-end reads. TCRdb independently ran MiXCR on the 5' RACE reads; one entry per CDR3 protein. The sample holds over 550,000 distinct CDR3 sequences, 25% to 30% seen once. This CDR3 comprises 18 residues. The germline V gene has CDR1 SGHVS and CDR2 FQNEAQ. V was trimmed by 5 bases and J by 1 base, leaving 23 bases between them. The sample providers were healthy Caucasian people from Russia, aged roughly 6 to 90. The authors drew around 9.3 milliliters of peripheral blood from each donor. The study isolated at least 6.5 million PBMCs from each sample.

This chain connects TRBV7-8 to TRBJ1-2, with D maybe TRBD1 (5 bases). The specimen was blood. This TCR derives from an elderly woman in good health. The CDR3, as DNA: TGTGCCAGCAGCCCCATCCCCCTGGCAGGGACCAATAACTATGGCTACACCTTC. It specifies CASSPIPLAGTNNYGYTF. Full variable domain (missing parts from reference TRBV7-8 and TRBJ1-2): GAGVSQSPRYKVAKRGQDVALRCDPISGHVSLFWYQQALGQGPEFLTYFQNEAQLDKSGLPSDRFFAERPEGSVSTLKIQRTQQEDSAVYLCASSPIPLAGTNNYGYTFGSGTRLTVV.